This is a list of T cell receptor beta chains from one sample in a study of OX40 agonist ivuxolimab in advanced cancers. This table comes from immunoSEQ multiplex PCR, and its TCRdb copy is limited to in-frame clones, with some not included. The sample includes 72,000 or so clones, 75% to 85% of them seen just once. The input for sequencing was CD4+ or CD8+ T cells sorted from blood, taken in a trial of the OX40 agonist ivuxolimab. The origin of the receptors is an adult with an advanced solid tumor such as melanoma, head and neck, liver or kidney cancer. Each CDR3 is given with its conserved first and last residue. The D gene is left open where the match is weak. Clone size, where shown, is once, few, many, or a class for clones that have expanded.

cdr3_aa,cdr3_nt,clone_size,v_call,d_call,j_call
CASSYQTGGLVGELFF,TGTGCCAGCAGTTACCAGACAGGGGGTCTGGTTGGGGAACTGTTTTTT,NA,TRBV6-5,TRBD1,TRBJ1-4
CASSLGWTAMNTEAFF,TGCGCCAGCAGCTTGGGATGGACAGCTATGAACACTGAAGCTTTCTTT,NA,TRBV5-1,NA,TRBJ1-1
CSGAKAGGGYTF,TGCAGCGGTGCAAAGGCAGGCGGAGGCTACACCTTC,NA,TRBV29-1,NA,TRBJ1-2
CASSYSNTGELFF,TGTGCCAGCAGCTACAGTAACACCGGGGAGCTGTTTTTT,NA,TRBV5-4,NA,TRBJ2-2
CASSQANTEAFF,TGTGCCAGCAGCCAAGCAAACACTGAAGCTTTCTTT,NA,TRBV4-2,NA,TRBJ1-1
CASSQSHEQYF,TGTGCCAGCAGTCAATCCCACGAGCAGTACTTC,NA,TRBV6-6,NA,TRBJ2-7
CAWSSTANTEAFF,TGTGCCTGGAGTTCGACAGCGAACACTGAAGCTTTCTTT,NA,TRBV30,NA,TRBJ1-1
CASSPVWDRVNEQFF,TGTGCCAGCAGCCCCGTCTGGGACAGGGTCAATGAGCAGTTCTTC,NA,TRBV9,TRBD1,TRBJ2-1
CASSAGQGVTGELFF,TGTGCCAGCAGCGCCGGACAGGGAGTTACCGGGGAGCTGTTTTTT,NA,TRBV9,TRBD1,TRBJ2-2
CASSFRLAGASSYNEQFF,TGTGCCAGCAGCTTTAGACTAGCGGGGGCTAGCTCCTACAATGAGCAGTTCTTC,NA,TRBV7-9,TRBD2,TRBJ2-1
CAVSDADTQYF,TGTGCCGTCTCGGACGCAGATACGCAGTATTTT,few,TRBV7-9,NA,TRBJ2-3
CASSRTFGGNEQFF,TGTGCCAGCAGCCGAACATTCGGGGGGAATGAGCAGTTCTTC,few,TRBV7-2,TRBD2,TRBJ2-1
CASSVVGGSAYNEQFF,TGTGCCAGCAGCGTAGTCGGCGGGAGCGCCTACAATGAGCAGTTCTTC,NA,TRBV9,TRBD2,TRBJ2-1
CASSESLRGYGYTF,TGTGCCAGCAGTGAGTCTTTGAGGGGCTATGGCTACACCTTC,NA,TRBV25-1,NA,TRBJ1-2
CASSLAAWGFNEQFF,TGCGCCAGCAGCTTAGCAGCTTGGGGGTTCAATGAGCAGTTCTTC,NA,TRBV5-1,NA,TRBJ2-1
CASSSSLDGYEQYF,TGTGCCAGCAGCAGCAGCCTGGACGGTTACGAGCAGTACTTC,NA,TRBV21-1,NA,TRBJ2-7
CASSLQDRGRETQYF,TGTGCCAGCAGCCTCCAGGACAGGGGGCGAGAGACCCAGTACTTC,NA,TRBV13,TRBD1,TRBJ2-5
CAISAGAYEQYF,TGTGCCATCAGTGCCGGCGCCTACGAGCAGTACTTC,NA,TRBV10-3,NA,TRBJ2-7
CASSHTVGTGGNGPSGANVLTF,TGTGCCAGCTCTCATACGGTAGGGACAGGGGGCAATGGGCCCTCTGGGGCCAACGTCCTGACTTTC,NA,TRBV18,TRBD1,TRBJ2-6
CATSRAQGARGYTF,TGTGCCACCAGCAGAGCACAGGGGGCGCGCGGCTACACCTTC,NA,TRBV15,TRBD1,TRBJ1-2
CASSIFSGGTDTQYF,TGTGCCAGTAGTATATTTTCCGGGGGCACAGATACGCAGTATTTT,once,TRBV19,NA,TRBJ2-3
CASSPWTSGDNEQFF,TGTGCCAGCAGTCCCTGGACTAGCGGGGACAATGAGCAGTTCTTC,once,TRBV28,TRBD2,TRBJ2-1
CAWGTGSRSPLHF,TGTGCCTGGGGGACGGGTTCTCGTTCACCCCTCCACTTT,few,TRBV30,NA,TRBJ1-6
CASSSPPRGTKAFF,TGCGCCAGCAGCTCCCCTCCCCGAGGGACAAAAGCTTTCTTT,NA,TRBV5-1,NA,TRBJ1-1
CASGGLNEQYF,TGTGCCAGCGGGGGTCTGAACGAGCAGTACTTC,NA,TRBV25-1,NA,TRBJ2-7
CASSFGGQSNYGYTF,TGTGCCAGCAGCTTTGGGGGACAGAGCAATTATGGCTACACCTTC,once,TRBV7-2,TRBD1,TRBJ1-2
CASGQGGLVGYTF,TGTGCCAGCGGGCAGGGAGGACTGGTAGGCTACACCTTC,once,TRBV9,NA,TRBJ1-2
CASSPTLADAQHGYTF,TGTGCCAGCTCACCCACCCTCGCGGACGCTCAGCATGGCTACACCTTC,NA,TRBV18,NA,TRBJ1-2
CAWTGVPSGNTIYF,TGTGCCTGGACAGGGGTCCCCTCTGGAAACACCATATATTTT,NA,TRBV30,NA,TRBJ1-3
CATLHQGARTEAFF,TGTGCCACCCTACATCAGGGGGCGAGGACTGAAGCTTTCTTT,NA,TRBV6-6,TRBD1,TRBJ1-1
CASRLSNQPQHF,TGCGCCAGCAGGCTAAGCAATCAGCCCCAGCATTTT,NA,TRBV10-1,NA,TRBJ1-5
CAWTWDRSNYGYTF,TGTGCCTGGACCTGGGACAGGTCTAACTATGGCTACACCTTC,NA,TRBV30,TRBD1,TRBJ1-2
CASSARAGGRVGTGELFF,TGTGCCAGCAGCGCCCGAGCGGGGGGCAGAGTAGGCACCGGGGAGCTGTTTTTT,NA,TRBV9,TRBD2,TRBJ2-2
CASSLGTGNTEAFF,TGCGCCAGCAGCTTGGGAACAGGGAACACTGAAGCTTTCTTT,few,TRBV5-1,NA,TRBJ1-1
CASSQDYGRGREQYF,TGCGCCAGCAGCCAAGATTACGGCAGGGGGCGCGAGCAGTACTTC,NA,TRBV4-1,TRBD1,TRBJ2-7
CASSPEREGEQFF,TGTGCCAGCAGCCCGGAAAGAGAGGGTGAGCAGTTCTTC,NA,TRBV7-3,NA,TRBJ2-1
CASSSPGQGAFGADTQYF,TGCGCCAGCAGCTCACCGGGACAGGGGGCATTTGGGGCAGATACGCAGTATTTT,NA,TRBV5-1,TRBD1,TRBJ2-3
CASSTVSGGPPYNEQFF,TGTGCCAGTAGTACCGTAAGCGGGGGGCCCCCCTACAATGAGCAGTTCTTC,NA,TRBV19,TRBD2,TRBJ2-1
CASRVGQGAGELFF,TGTGCCAGCAGGGTAGGACAGGGGGCCGGGGAGCTGTTTTTT,NA,TRBV2,TRBD1,TRBJ2-2